This T cell receptor (beta chain) was captured in a study of blood T cell repertoires in COVID-19. The wider study: Sources were T cells, B-cell-depleted T cells, or PBMCs; the material itself was cDNA or gDNA.

Repertoires were generated with immunoSEQ multiplex PCR, while TCRdb's copy carries only in-frame clones and drops some. The table records fewer than 200,000 clones, about four fifths of them present only once. Germline V CDR1 and CDR2: SGDLS, YYNGEE. Trimming pared 0 bases from V and 7 bases from J, leaving 11 bases between. This CDR3 is built from 14 residues. J is TRBJ2-1 and V is TRBV9; D may be TRBD1 (5 bases). The clonotype comes from a human donor in a cohort sampled during active COVID-19. Sequencing was done on a sample of peripheral blood. The CDR3 DNA is TGTGCCAGCAGCGTAGAGGGGCCCACTAATGAGCAGTTCTTC. It specifies CASSVEGPTNEQFF.